These 14 T cell receptor beta chains came from one sample sequenced in a study of identifying expanded T cells in peripheral blood. Sequencing used immunoSEQ multiplex PCR; TCRdb keeps in-frame clones, though not all of them. The table includes roughly 130,000 clones, 86% detected once. The specimen was blood. These receptors were obtained from a person aged 18 to 75 in good health.

A few counts support this clone. This chain joins TRBV11-2 and TRBJ1-6; 7 bases agree with TRBD1. The CDR3 extends over 15 amino acids. J lost 6 bases, V lost 5 bases, and 7 bases had no gene match. From germline, CDR1 is SGHAT and CDR2 FQNNGV. The CDR3 region is CASSPIRDSNSPLHF. Written as DNA, the CDR3 is TGTGCCAGCAGCCCAATCCGGGACAGTAATTCACCCCTCCACTTT.

The V gene is TRBV7-9, the J gene TRBJ2-1; 7 nucleotides line up with TRBD1. The CDR3 is 18 amino acids. Germline loops: CDR1 SEHNR, CDR2 FQNEAQ (reference sequence). The V gene end was trimmed by 4 bases and the J gene end by 0 bases; junction bases not matched to a gene: 12. CDR3 loop: CASSSVRQGSRSYNEQFF. The CDR3 DNA follows: TGTGCCAGCAGCTCAGTGAGACAGGGTTCGCGCTCCTACAATGAGCAGTTCTTC.

The gene calls are TRBV6-6 and TRBJ2-2; no clear D gene. This CDR3 contains 12 residues. Germline values: CDR1 MNHNY, CDR2 SVGAGI (reference sequence). Trimming took off 6 bases at V and 5 bases at J, with 7 bases between the two ends. The CDR3 DNA is TGTGCCAGCAGCCCGCAGACCGGGGAGCTGTTTTTT. Its translation is CASSPQTGELFF.

The rearrangement uses TRBV7-7 and TRBJ2-5; D is ambiguous. Germline CDR1 reads SSHAT; CDR2 reads FNYEAQ (reference sequence). This CDR3 region has 13 residues. Trimming took 5 bases from V and 4 from J, leaving 11 bases between them. DNA of the CDR3: TGTGCCAGCAGCCCTGGACGATCAGAGACCCAGTACTTC. Translated: CASSPGRSETQYF.

The chain carries TRBV18 and TRBJ1-4; D is perhaps TRBD1 (5 bases). Germline CDR1 and CDR2: KGHSH and LQKENI. This CDR3 comprises 16 residues. V shed 2 bases and J shed 8 bases, with 18 bases lying between them. For the CDR3, the DNA is TGTGCCAGCTCACCAGGGGCCGGGGATTTGGACGAAAAACTGTTTTTT. Protein: CASSPGAGDLDEKLFF.

The chain couples TRBV19 to TRBJ2-1; D perhaps matches TRBD2 (6 bases). Germline V gene data show CDR1 as LNHDA and CDR2 as SQIVND (reference sequence). V was cut by 6 bases and J by 5 bases, with 17 bases left in between. This CDR3 is built from 15 residues. The CDR3 spells CASSPTRGSNNEQFF. The DNA for the CDR3 is TGTGCCAGTAGCCCGACTCGGGGGAGCAACAATGAGCAGTTCTTC.

The chain employs TRBV11-3 and TRBJ2-3; 10 nucleotides align to TRBD2. After removal of 2 bases from V and 6 bases from J, the junction contained 8 bases not matched to a gene. The germline V gene encodes CDR1 SGHNT and CDR2 YENEEA. The CDR3 extends over 16 amino acids. The CDR3 DNA reads as TGTGCCAGCAGCTTACGTCGAGCGGGAGGGGGGGATACGCAGTATTTT. It encodes CASSLRRAGGGDTQYF.

This clone was recorded only once. The rearrangement links TRBV4-1 to TRBJ2-7; weak D call: TRBD2 (6 bases). Trimming stripped 0 bases from V and 0 bases from J, with 15 bases between. Germline V gene data show CDR1 as MGHRA and CDR2 as YSYEKL. This CDR3 is 17 amino acids long. The CDR3 loop is CASSQDRVRGFSYEQYF. Written as DNA, the CDR3 is TGCGCCAGCAGCCAAGACCGGGTTCGGGGGTTCTCCTACGAGCAGTACTTC.

The chain recombines TRBV11-2 with TRBJ2-2; 8 bases match TRBD1. The CDR3 spans 15 residues. The V gene end was trimmed by 4 bases and the J gene end by 2 bases; junction bases not matched to a gene: 3. CDR1 SGHAT and CDR2 FQNNGV come from the germline V gene. DNA for the CDR3: TGTGCCAGCAGCTCGGGACAGGTTAACACCGGGGAGCTGTTTTTT. Protein product: CASSSGQVNTGELFF.

The V and J genes are TRBV6-1 and TRBJ1-4; perhaps TRBD1 as D (5 bases). Germline V gene data show CDR1 as MNHNS and CDR2 as SASEGT. V gave up 6 bases and J gave up 10 bases, with 15 bases separating them. This CDR3 comprises 13 residues. The CDR3 sequence: CASRGDGQGKLFF. In nucleotides, the CDR3 is TGTGCCAGCAGGGGGGACGGCCAGGGAAAACTGTTTTTT.

The sample holds one count of this clone. The genes are TRBV11-1 and TRBJ1-1; D ambiguous. With 2 bases removed from V and 1 base from J, the gap between germline ends came to 5 bases. The length of the CDR3 is 13 residues. Germline assignment: CDR1 SGHAT and CDR2 FQDESV (reference sequence). This CDR3 is CASSLRGNTEAFF. Written as DNA, the CDR3 is TGTGCCAGCAGCTTACGGGGGAACACTGAAGCTTTCTTT.

The chain recombines TRBV4-2 with TRBJ2-7; TRBD2 matches at 10 bases. Germline CDR1 and CDR2: LGHNA and YNFKEQ. The CDR3 extends over 16 amino acids. Trimming removed 0 bases from V and 3 bases from J; junction bases left unmatched: 5. CDR3: CASSQDQAGGHYEQYF. The CDR3 DNA follows: TGTGCCAGCAGCCAAGATCAAGCGGGAGGGCACTACGAGCAGTACTTC.

The chain carries TRBV7-9 and TRBJ1-2; 11 positions match TRBD1. With V trimmed by 0 bases and J by 4 bases, 4 bases remained unmatched. Germline lookup yields CDR1 SEHNR and CDR2 FQNEAQ (reference sequence). This CDR3 contains 16 residues. The CDR3 DNA follows: TGTGCCAGCAGCTTAGCCCGGACAGGGGGCGCCTATGGCTACACCTTC. Protein sequence: CASSLARTGGAYGYTF.

The rearrangement uses TRBV15 and TRBJ2-5; weak D call: TRBD2 (7 bases). The CDR3 is 13 amino acids. Looked up from germline, CDR1 is LNHNV and CDR2 is YYDKDF (reference sequence). With 2 bases removed from V and 7 bases from J, the gap between germline ends came to 11 bases. In DNA, the CDR3 is TGTGCCACCAGCAGATACAGGGAGGGGACCCAGTACTTC. It yields the protein CATSRYREGTQYF.